Listed here are 8 T cell receptor beta chains from one sample, sequenced in a study of cytomegalovirus exposure and HLA in healthy donors. Assay used: immunoSEQ multiplex PCR; TCRdb lists only in-frame clones, some missing. The sample contains roughly 130,000 clones, less than 90% of which appear only once. The source material was PBMCs. Every receptor here comes from a man between 18 and 35 years old in good health and CMV-seronegative.

Points on this clone: The identical CDR3 is also encoded by other nucleotide sequences in the sample. This CDR3 reads CASRTSGGPKQPQHF. In DNA form, the CDR3 reads TGTGCCAGCAGAACGTCAGGGGGCCCTAAGCAGCCCCAGCATTTT. This sequence joins TRBV6-1 and TRBJ1-5; 8 bases align to TRBD1. V shed 6 bases and J 7 bases; nucleotides not matched to a gene: 11. Germline-derived CDR1 and CDR2 are MNHNS and SASEGT. The CDR3 has 15 amino acids.

The V call is TRBV5-6, the J call TRBJ2-7; tentative D call: TRBD1 (6 bases). V was shortened by 0 bases and J by 6 bases, with 10 bases between the two germline ends. The CDR3 extends over 13 amino acids. Germline lookup yields CDR1 SGHDT and CDR2 YYEEEE. The CDR3 spells CASSLGQGSEQYF. The CDR3 bases are TGTGCCAGCAGCTTGGGCCAGGGGTCCGAGCAGTACTTC.

This clone was seen more than once but under ten times. The DNA of the CDR3 is TGTGCCAGCAGCTTAGTAGCGTCAATTGAAGCTTTCTTT. Translated, it gives CASSLVASIEAFF. The chain uses TRBV7-9 and TRBJ1-1; no clear D. The length of the CDR3 is 13 residues. Germline-derived CDR1 and CDR2 are SEHNR and FQNEAQ (reference sequence). The V end lost 1 base, the J end lost 7 bases, and 10 bases lay between the germline ends.

This clone came up a few times. This chain connects TRBV2 to TRBJ1-6; D is possibly TRBD1 (5 bases). The CDR3 covers 12 residues. Germline loops: CDR1 SNHLY, CDR2 FYNNEI. V was shortened by 7 bases and J by 8 bases, with 9 bases between the two germline ends. The DNA for the CDR3 is TGTGCCAGCACCCGGGGGTATTCACCCCTCCACTTT. Translation gives CASTRGYSPLHF. Filled out from reference TRBV2 and TRBJ1-6, the complete variable domain reads EPEVTQTPSHQVTQMGQEVILRCVPISNHLYFYWYRQILGQKVEFLVSFYNNEISEKSEIFDDQFSVERPDGSNFTLKIRSTKLEDSAMYFCASTRGYSPLHFGNGTRLTVT.

The table lists this clone with many counts. Other DNA sequences from this sample encode an identical CDR3 as well. This rearrangement joins TRBV27 to TRBJ2-6, with D uncertain. Deletions cut 6 bases from V and 0 bases from J, with 9 bases between. This CDR3 contains 15 residues. The germline CDR1 and CDR2 sequences are MNHEY and SMNVEV (reference sequence). CDR3 loop: CASRTPTSGANVLTF. For the CDR3, the DNA is TGTGCCAGCAGGACACCAACCTCTGGGGCCAACGTCCTGACTTTC.

This CDR3 reads CASSQDPERQPPYGYTF. The CDR3 DNA reads TGCGCCAGCAGCCAAGATCCTGAGAGGCAGCCCCCCTATGGCTACACCTTC. The chain is built from TRBV4-1 and TRBJ1-2; the D is unclear. The CDR3 totals 17 residues. The germline V gene encodes CDR1 MGHRA and CDR2 YSYEKL. V was pared by 0 bases and J by 4 bases, with 18 bases between.

This clone was seen only once. The chain joins TRBV7-6 to TRBJ2-6; 9 bases fit TRBD1. Trimming at V came to 2 bases and at J to 2 bases, leaving 1 base not matched to a gene. The CDR3 is 16 amino acids. The germline gives CDR1 SGHVS, CDR2 FNYEAQ. CDR3 sequence (DNA): TGTGCCAGCAGCTTAAACAGGGGGCCTGGGGCCAACGTCCTGACTTTC. Translated, it gives CASSLNRGPGANVLTF.

This rearrangement joins TRBV4-2 to TRBJ2-5; 11 nucleotides line up with TRBD2. CDR1 and CDR2 from the germline V gene are LGHNA and YNFKEQ. The CDR3 is 17 amino acids. Unmatched junction bases numbered 10, after V lost 0 bases and J lost 7 bases. CDR3 loop: CASSQESSSGGAVTQYF. The DNA of the CDR3 is TGTGCCAGCAGCCAAGAGTCGAGTAGCGGGGGGGCTGTGACCCAGTACTTC.